One sample yielded the 22 T cell receptor beta chains listed below, sequenced in a study of low-dose radiotherapy and immunotherapy resistance in tumors. cDNA synthesis used a TRAV/TRBV-specific primer set for both chains. A constant-region primer paired with the V-primer adapter amplified TCRs over about 20 PCR cycles. Each CDR3 protein is one row after TCRdb ran MiXCR on the reads. The sample has approximately 80,000 distinct CDR3 sequences, 15% to 20% seen once. Noted time point: after trial treatment. This sample's treatment: LDRT plus nivolumab, ipilimumab, low-dose cyclophosphamide and aspirin (RACIN trial). Sequenced material: PBMCs, taken after low-dose radiotherapy plus immunotherapy. The receptors originated from a male donor with prostate cancer.

This clonotype occurred a few times. A much larger clone lies a single base off, so this may be a read error. The chain has TRBV7-2 and TRBJ2-3; weak D call: TRBD2 (7 bases). Germline-derived CDR1 and CDR2 are SGHTA and FQGNSA. This CDR3 contains 11 residues. V lost 4 bases and J 12 bases, leaving 11 bases between the germline ends. CDR3 residues: CASSYGGGQYF. CDR3 DNA sequence: TGTGCCAGCAGCTATGGGGGGGGCCAGTATTTT.

This clonotype was seen many times. The V gene is TRBV5-6, the J gene TRBJ1-4, with 10 bases aligning to TRBD1. V shed 4 bases, J shed 2 bases, and the junction held 8 bases outside the gene matches. Germline V gives CDR1 SGHDT, CDR2 YYEEEE. The CDR3 runs to 17 residues. CDR3 DNA: TGTGCCAGCAGCAGGGGACAGGGGATGAATACTAATGAAAAACTGTTTTTT. It specifies CASSRGQGMNTNEKLFF.

This clonotype showed up just a few times. The gene calls are TRBV7-2 and TRBJ2-5; no clear D. Germline values: CDR1 SGHTA, CDR2 FQGNSA. The ends were cut back, 5 bases at V and 2 bases at J, with 12 bases in the middle. CDR3 length: 14 residues. DNA for the CDR3: TGTGCCAGCAGCCAGGCCGGTATTCAAGAGACCCAGTACTTC. Protein sequence: CASSQAGIQETQYF.

This clonotype showed up many times. This chain joins TRBV9 and TRBJ2-3; 8 nucleotides line up with TRBD2. V dropped 0 bases and J dropped 4; count of bases not matched to a gene: 13. Germline V gene sequence: CDR1 SGDLS, CDR2 YYNGEE. CDR3 length: 18 residues. CDR3: CASSVDPIREGRADTQYF. CDR3 sequence (DNA): TGTGCCAGCAGCGTAGATCCCATACGGGAGGGCCGGGCAGATACGCAGTATTTT.

At least ten counts were recorded for this clonotype. The chain uses TRBV24-1 and TRBJ2-5, with TRBD1 matching over 7 bases. The germline V gene encodes CDR1 KGHDR and CDR2 SFDVKD. V gave up 9 bases and J gave up 2 bases; unmatched junction bases: 5. The CDR3 runs 13 residues. CDR3 DNA: TGTGCCACCCAGGGACAGATACAAGAGACCCAGTACTTC. It encodes CATQGQIQETQYF.

This clonotype was detected ten times or more. This rearrangement joins TRBV6-2 or TRBV6-3 to TRBJ2-3; 7 positions match TRBD2. This CDR3 contains 17 residues. V was pared by 5 bases and J by 4 bases, with 15 bases of the junction left unmatched. CDR1 and CDR2 (germline): MNHEY, SVGEGT. CDR3 loop: CASSIRPRTSNPDTQYF. For the CDR3, the DNA is TGTGCCAGCAGTATACGGCCCAGGACTAGTAACCCAGATACGCAGTATTTT.

This clonotype was detected many times. V usage is TRBV19 and J usage is TRBJ2-1; D possibly corresponds to TRBD2 (6 bases). This CDR3 has 18 amino acids. Looked up from germline, CDR1 is LNHDA and CDR2 is SQIVND (reference sequence). Trimming pared 3 bases from V and 5 bases from J, leaving 23 bases between. The CDR3 protein is CASSMRSSPAGSHNEQFF. CDR3 DNA sequence: TGTGCCAGTAGTATGAGGAGCTCCCCCGCGGGAAGCCACAATGAGCAGTTCTTC.

This clonotype was counted many times. This sequence joins TRBV5-4 and TRBJ2-4, with D hard to call. Trimming pared 0 bases from V and 7 bases from J, leaving 5 bases between. Germline V CDR1 and CDR2: SGHNT, YYREEE (reference sequence). CDR3 length: 12 residues. The DNA for the CDR3 is TGTGCCAGCAGCTTGGAAGGGAACATTCAGTACTTC. It is translated as CASSLEGNIQYF.

In its sample, this clonotype was seen a few times. V and J are TRBV5-4 and TRBJ2-4; unclear D gene. The V end was cut by 4 bases, the J end by 0 bases, with 17 bases between. The CDR3 runs to 17 residues. Looked up from germline, CDR1 is SGHNT and CDR2 is YYREEE (reference sequence). CDR3 residues: CASSRVGRRLAKNIQYF. The CDR3 region has the DNA TGTGCCAGCAGCCGAGTCGGACGGAGACTAGCCAAAAACATTCAGTACTTC.

This clonotype was seen many times. V is TRBV7-2 and J is TRBJ2-1; no reliable D call. Trimming cost V 2 bases and J 4 bases, with 12 bases left between them. Germline V gene sequence: CDR1 SGHTA, CDR2 FQGNSA. The CDR3 runs to 15 residues. CDR3 nucleotide sequence: TGTGCCAGCAGCTTACCCCCTGACTGGTACAATGAGCAGTTCTTC. Translation: CASSLPPDWYNEQFF.

At least ten counts were recorded for this clonotype. The rearrangement links TRBV29-1 to TRBJ2-7; TRBD2 matches at 11 bases. The CDR3 runs to 12 residues. Germline CDR1 SQVTM, CDR2 ANQGSEA. The junction had 4 bases not matched to a gene; V was cut back by 7 bases and J by 5 bases. CDR3 DNA sequence: TGCAGCGGGGGACTAGCGGATAACGAGCAGTACTTC. This encodes CSGGLADNEQYF.

Ten or more counts support this clonotype. The genes are TRBV7-9 and TRBJ2-3; the D is unclear. Germline CDR1 and CDR2: SEHNR and FQNEAQ (reference sequence). This CDR3 has 12 amino acids. With 1 base removed from V and 4 bases from J, the gap between germline ends came to 3 bases. CDR3 loop: CASSLESDTQYF. CDR3 bases: TGTGCCAGCAGCTTAGAATCAGATACGCAGTATTTT.

This clonotype was counted a few times. The chain links TRBV24-1 to TRBJ2-1; 9 bases are shared with TRBD2. Looked up from germline, CDR1 is KGHDR and CDR2 is SFDVKD. Unmatched junction bases numbered 2, after V lost 3 bases and J lost 0 bases. The CDR3 loop spans 16 amino acids. The CDR3, as DNA: TGTGCCACCAGTGATCTAGCGGGAAACTCCTACAATGAGCAGTTCTTC. Its translation: CATSDLAGNSYNEQFF.

This clonotype was found many times. The chain links TRBV29-1 to TRBJ2-1, with 10 bases fitting TRBD1. Per germline, CDR1 SQVTM and CDR2 ANQGSEA. Unmatched junction bases numbered 6, after V lost 6 bases and J lost 4 bases. This CDR3 spans 14 amino acids. The CDR3 DNA is TGCAGCGTGGCCGGGACAGGGGTATACAATGAGCAGTTCTTC. This encodes CSVAGTGVYNEQFF.

With respect to this clonotype: A single base separates this from a much larger clone, so it may be a read error. V usage is TRBV5-4 and J usage is TRBJ2-5; D gene uncertain. This CDR3 spans 13 amino acids. The germline V gene has CDR1 SGHNT and CDR2 YYREEE (reference sequence). Trimming removed 0 bases at V and 5 bases at J, with 8 bases between. The CDR3 DNA reads as TGTGCCAGCAGCTTGGTTGTAGACGAGACCCAGTACTTC. It translates to CASSLVVDETQYF. Full variable domain (missing parts from reference TRBV5-4 and TRBJ2-5): ETGVTQSPTHLIKTRGQQVTLRCSSQSGHNTVSWYQQALGQGPQFIFQYYREEENGRGNFPPRFSGLQFPNYSSELNVNALELDDSALYLCASSLVVDETQYFGPGTRLLVL.

This clonotype was seen more than once but under ten times. This rearrangement joins TRBV27 to TRBJ2-1; D gene unclear. Germline V CDR1 and CDR2: MNHEY, SMNVEV (reference sequence). There are 13 residues in the CDR3. V was shortened by 0 bases and J by 6 bases, with 6 bases between the two germline ends. CDR3: CASSLSLANEQFF. CDR3 in DNA: TGTGCCAGCAGTTTATCCCTTGCCAATGAGCAGTTCTTC.

This clonotype was seen repeatedly, ten times or more. The chain recombines TRBV11-3 with TRBJ2-5; 9 nucleotides agree with TRBD2. V lost 2 bases to trimming and J lost 4 bases; unmatched junction nucleotides: 5. The V gene's germline CDR1 is SGHNT and CDR2 YENEEA. The CDR3 loop spans 15 amino acids. CDR3 sequence reads: CASSLRAGGGETQYF. DNA for the CDR3: TGTGCCAGCAGCTTACGAGCGGGAGGTGGAGAGACCCAGTACTTC.

This clonotype was picked up many times. This chain uses TRBV5-4 with TRBJ2-7; TRBD1 aligns across 8 bases. The CDR3 runs 15 residues. The germline V gene has CDR1 SGHNT and CDR2 YYREEE (reference sequence). The junction had 7 bases not matched to a gene; V was cut back by 4 bases and J by 1 base. The CDR3: CASSNNRGMSYEQYF. CDR3 bases: TGTGCCAGCAGCAATAACAGGGGGATGTCCTACGAGCAGTACTTC.

Only a few counts were recorded for this clonotype. Germline is not matched at one junction end, which may reflect a read error. The rearrangement links TRBV28 to TRBJ2-4; TRBD2 might be the D (7 bases). CDR1 MDHEN and CDR2 SYDVKM come from the germline V gene. The CDR3 has 15 amino acids. The CDR3 region has the DNA TGTGCCAGCAGCAGCGGGATGGGGGCCAAAAACATTCAGCACTTC. The encoded protein is CASSSGMGAKNIQHF.

There are many counts of this clonotype. The rearrangement links TRBV6-1 to TRBJ2-7; D unclear. The CDR3 loop spans 14 amino acids. Between the trimmed V and J ends, which lost 6 bases and 3 bases, there was a span of 15 bases. Germline CDR1 MNHNS, CDR2 SASEGT. This chain's CDR3 is CASRGLPSFYEQYF. The CDR3 DNA follows: TGTGCCAGCAGGGGCCTACCCTCCTTCTACGAGCAGTACTTC.

There are many counts of this clonotype. This sequence joins TRBV27 and TRBJ2-2, with D possibly TRBD2 on 5 matching bases. CDR1 and CDR2 from the germline V gene are MNHEY and SMNVEV (reference sequence). V was trimmed by 2 bases and J by 5 bases, leaving 15 bases between them. The CDR3 totals 16 residues. The CDR3 here is CASSLNVGVSTGELFF. In DNA form, the CDR3 reads TGTGCCAGCAGTTTAAATGTGGGAGTCAGTACCGGGGAGCTGTTTTTT.

This clonotype was counted at least ten times. The chain uses TRBV10-2 and TRBJ1-1; the D gene is possibly TRBD1 (6 bases). CDR1 is WSHSY, CDR2 SAAADI, per germline. V lost 6 bases, J lost 5 bases, and 10 bases lay in between. There are 12 residues in the CDR3. The CDR3 spells CASSQGRTEAFF. The CDR3 bases are TGCGCCAGCAGCCAGGGGAGAACTGAAGCTTTCTTT.